This T cell receptor (beta chain) emerged from a study of tumor and adjacent non-tumor tissue in lung cancer (dated by TCRdb to the late 2010s). As for the study more broadly: Patients with adenocarcinoma (around 13), squamous cell carcinoma (2) and small cell lung cancer (1) were included in the cohort. The 15 enrolled patients, of whom around 10 were men and 5 were women, were aged roughly 31 to 85 years and were diagnosed with TNM stage I to III disease. Sequencing generated a total of some 130 million productive TCRbeta reads, averaging about 4 million reads per sample. The study compared bulk TCRbeta repertoires between lung tumor tissue and matched distant non-tumor lung tissue from about 14 lung cancer patients. For each patient, one tumor sample and one normal lung sample were taken, giving approximately 29 paired specimens that underwent TCRbeta CDR3 sequencing. The research as a whole found: Tumor tissue showed significantly higher TCR diversity (inverse Simpson) than normal lung tissue, at roughly 430 vs 170 (P = 0.0075, Mann-Whitney U test). Neither the sequencing platform nor unique molecular identifiers are named or mentioned anywhere in the methods. The top 100 clones made up a significantly larger cumulative share of the repertoire in normal lung than in tumor tissue. Because peripheral blood was not sequenced, blood TCRbeta repertoires in the lung cancer patients of the study were not examined. Younger patients had significantly higher TCR diversity, and higher tumor TCR diversity was associated with shorter overall and disease-free survival. The cohort had only around 14 patients, and the authors noted that larger samples and more detailed clinical data are needed.

CDR1 SEHNR and CDR2 FQNEAQ were looked up in the germline V gene (reference sequence). The CDR3 contains 17 residues, cysteine and phenylalanine counted. Only the CDR3 portion is preserved as DNA: 51 bases, with reading frame beginning at the first base. RNA was extracted from bulk unsorted tissue and checked for quality with a NanoDrop ND-1000 and an Agilent 2100. The normal lung samples consisted of distant non-tumor tissue collected more than 3 cm from the tumor edge. The donors were newly diagnosed lung cancer patients admitted for thoracic surgery in China from August to November 2014 who had not received prior chemotherapy. Anyone who had undergone radiotherapy or chemotherapy before, or who had another cancer at the same time, was left out of the study. Pieces of surgical tissue measuring roughly 1-2.2 cm3 were kept in RNAlater solution and held at -80 degrees C until needed. The library was generated by multiplex PCR. Sequencing took place on an Illumina HiSeq 2500. TCRbeta libraries were built by three rounds of nested PCR using primers (Table S4), following protocols modified from ARM-PCR. Before sequencing, PCR products of 200-500 bp were excised from the gel and purified with the QIAquick gel extraction kit. As for the authors' bioinformatics: Reads were cleaned using Trimmomatic, were merged into complete CDR3 sequences using FLASH, and were assigned to V(D)J germline segments using MiTCR. Clonal diversity was computed as the inverse Simpson's index with VDJtools. A read counted as productive if the sequence was in-frame and lacked a premature stop codon. TCRdb ran its own pipeline on the public reads, namely fastp trimming at Q25 and MiXCR clone calling, and kept in-frame beta chains. Duplicate CDR3 protein sequences are folded into a single record with the most common DNA and genes. What appears here as the V and J calls and clone size reflects TCRdb's work, not the paper's. This sample comprises 90,000 to 100,000 distinct CDR3 sequences, 80% of them detected only once. The leading ten clones occupy less than 40% of the sample.

As to this clonotype: The target of this receptor is not known. Per-nucleotide qualities are absent, and no much larger clonotype sits a single base away.

The receptor comes from a man between 60 and 75 years old with small cell lung cancer. In this chain, TRBV7-9 is recombined with TRBJ2-5; 10 middle bases align to TRBD2. Input material: distant non-tumor lung tissue. CDR3 reads: CANTPGLAFGVKETQYF. The sequence in DNA is TGTGCGAACACCCCGGGACTAGCGTTTGGTGTGAAAGAGACCCAGTACTTC.